This is a list of T cell receptor beta chains from one sample in a study of blood T cell repertoires in COVID-19. The assay was immunoSEQ multiplex PCR, and TCRdb's table has in-frame clones only and misses some. The sample shows some 130,000 clones, roughly 91% of them seen only once. The sample consisted of peripheral blood. These receptors all come from a man in his 60s with COVID-19, enrolled during active disease. Each CDR3 is given with its conserved first and last residue. D genes are given only for firm matches. The size entry is marked missing in some rows and otherwise reads once, few, many or a size class.

CDR3: CASKLRTRDTEAFF
DNA: TGCGCCAGCAAGCTAAGGACGAGGGATACTGAAGCTTTCTTT
D: .
size: .
V: TRBV10-1
J: TRBJ1-1

CDR3: CASSQTSGGASYNEQFF
DNA: TGCGCCAGCAGCCAGACTAGCGGGGGGGCCTCCTACAATGAGCAGTTCTTC
D: TRBD2
size: .
V: TRBV5-1
J: TRBJ2-1

CDR3: CASSQDRYTEKLFF
DNA: TGTGCCAGCAGCCAGGACAGATATACTGAAAAACTGTTTTTT
D: .
size: .
V: TRBV13
J: TRBJ1-4

CDR3: CASQTSGTDTQYF
DNA: TGTGCCAGCCAGACTAGCGGCACAGATACGCAGTATTTT
D: TRBD2
size: .
V: TRBV6-6
J: TRBJ2-3

CDR3: CASSLERGGPETQYF
DNA: TGTGCCAGCAGCTTGGAGCGGGGGGGCCCCGAGACCCAGTACTTC
D: TRBD2
size: .
V: TRBV7-2
J: TRBJ2-5

CDR3: CASSSLTSYGYTF
DNA: TGTGCCAGCAGTTCTCTGACAAGCTATGGCTACACCTTC
D: .
size: once
V: TRBV28
J: TRBJ1-2

CDR3: CASTDGTPNEQFF
DNA: TGTGCCAGCACCGACGGGACTCCCAATGAGCAGTTCTTC
D: .
size: .
V: TRBV12-3/TRBV12-4
J: TRBJ2-1

CDR3: CASSQPGNEQFF
DNA: TGTGCCAGCAGCCAGCCAGGCAATGAGCAGTTCTTC
D: .
size: .
V: TRBV7-2
J: TRBJ2-1

CDR3: CASSSPGPSEAFF
DNA: TGTGCCAGCAGCTCGCCAGGGCCATCAGAAGCTTTCTTT
D: .
size: .
V: TRBV5-4
J: TRBJ1-1

CDR3: CASSVQGAWDQPQHF
DNA: TGTGCCAGCAGCGTACAGGGGGCGTGGGATCAGCCCCAGCATTTT
D: TRBD1
size: .
V: TRBV9
J: TRBJ1-5

CDR3: CAWGTGNGYTF
DNA: TGTGCCTGGGGGACAGGGAATGGCTACACCTTC
D: TRBD1
size: .
V: TRBV30
J: TRBJ1-2

CDR3: CAWSASGLAGTEAFF
DNA: TGTGCCTGGAGTGCAAGCGGACTAGCGGGAACTGAAGCTTTCTTT
D: .
size: .
V: TRBV30
J: TRBJ1-1

CDR3: CASSGQTNTEAFF
DNA: TGTGCCAGCTCCGGACAGACGAACACTGAAGCTTTCTTT
D: .
size: .
V: TRBV18
J: TRBJ1-1

CDR3: CASSLGTYNEQFF
DNA: TGTGCCAGTAGTCTCGGGACATACAATGAGCAGTTCTTC
D: .
size: .
V: TRBV19
J: TRBJ2-1

CDR3: CASSEGTGVLYEQYF
DNA: TGTGCCAGCAGTGAAGGGACAGGGGTCCTCTACGAGCAGTACTTC
D: TRBD1
size: .
V: TRBV6-1
J: TRBJ2-7

CDR3: CASSVGLAGGSDTQYF
DNA: TGTGCCAGCAGTGTGGGACTAGCGGGGGGGTCAGATACGCAGTATTTT
D: TRBD2
size: .
V: TRBV6-2/TRBV6-3
J: TRBJ2-3

CDR3: CASSLQRNQPQHF
DNA: TGTGCCAGCAGTTTACAGCGAAATCAGCCCCAGCATTTT
D: .
size: once
V: TRBV12-3/TRBV12-4
J: TRBJ1-5

CDR3: CASRRGGEGVGETQYF
DNA: TGCGCCAGCAGGCGGGGAGGGGAGGGGGTTGGGGAGACCCAGTACTTC
D: .
size: .
V: TRBV10-2
J: TRBJ2-5

CDR3: CAISDSGGPYGYTF
DNA: TGTGCCATCAGTGATTCGGGGGGCCCCTATGGCTACACCTTC
D: .
size: .
V: TRBV10-3
J: TRBJ1-2

CDR3: CASSPAGQGITEAFF
DNA: TGTGCCAGCAGCCCGGCTGGACAGGGGATCACTGAAGCTTTCTTT
D: TRBD1
size: .
V: TRBV5-4
J: TRBJ1-1

CDR3: CASSENIQGRGGYTF
DNA: TGTGCCAGCAGTGAAAACATACAGGGGCGCGGGGGCTACACCTTC
D: TRBD1
size: few
V: TRBV25-1
J: TRBJ1-2

CDR3: CASSPLGQGNSPLHF
DNA: TGTGCCAGCTCACCACTGGGACAGGGAAATTCACCCCTCCACTTT
D: TRBD1
size: .
V: TRBV18
J: TRBJ1-6

CDR3: CASSPRRTGGSNEQFF
DNA: TGTGCCAGCAGTCCTCGTCGGACAGGGGGCTCTAATGAGCAGTTCTTC
D: TRBD1
size: .
V: TRBV27
J: TRBJ2-1

CDR3: CASSERGTLGNTIYF
DNA: TGTGCCAGCAGTGAGCGCGGCACGCTCGGAAACACCATATATTTT
D: .
size: once
V: TRBV6-1
J: TRBJ1-3

CDR3: CAWSRGYEQYF
DNA: TGTGCCTGGAGCAGGGGCTACGAGCAGTACTTC
D: .
size: .
V: TRBV30
J: TRBJ2-7